Sequencing of this TCR beta chain was carried out in a study of cytomegalovirus exposure and HLA in healthy donors. As for the study in general: When 350 to 500 donors were genotyped, about 80% of them were found to fall in the Caucasian-associated ancestry cluster. Study outcomes and limitations: Diagnosis of cytomegalovirus status made by the classifier reportedly showed high specificity and sensitivity. Later on, an analysis showed TCR association rates differing by HLA locus, with DRB1 the most and HLA-C the fewest.

The PCR made use of 60 Vbeta and 13 Jbeta primers. This table comes from immunoSEQ multiplex PCR, and its TCRdb copy is limited to in-frame clones, with some not included. The table has about 100,000 clones, around 77% seen once. Donors sampled were nominally healthy, though unrecorded immune exposures were likely. The sample holds a few counts of this clone. The antigen remains undetermined. Between the trimmed V and J ends, which lost 11 bases and 4 bases, there was a span of 8 bases. Per the germline V gene, CDR1 is LNHDA and CDR2 is SQIVND (reference sequence). This CDR3 comprises 10 residues. The receptor was derived from a male donor in good health and CMV-seropositive. Sequencing was done on a sample of PBMCs. The chain is built from TRBV19 and TRBJ1-1; D is undetermined. The chain's CDR3 is CAAGSTEAFF. Here the CDR3 DNA reads TGTGCCGCTGGGAGCACTGAAGCTTTCTTT.